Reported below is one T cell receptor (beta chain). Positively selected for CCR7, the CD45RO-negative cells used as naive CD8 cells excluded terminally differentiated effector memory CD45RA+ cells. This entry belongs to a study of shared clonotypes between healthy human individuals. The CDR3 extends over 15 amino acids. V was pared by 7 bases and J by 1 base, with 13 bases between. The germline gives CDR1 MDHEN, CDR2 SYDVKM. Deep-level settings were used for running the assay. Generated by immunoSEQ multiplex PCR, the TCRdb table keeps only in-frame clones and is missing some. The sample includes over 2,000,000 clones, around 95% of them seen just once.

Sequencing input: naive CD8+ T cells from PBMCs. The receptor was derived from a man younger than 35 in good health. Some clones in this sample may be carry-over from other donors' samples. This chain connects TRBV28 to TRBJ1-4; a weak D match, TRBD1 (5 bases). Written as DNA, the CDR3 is TGTGCCAGCAAATCGATCAGGGAAACTAATGAAAAACTGTTTTTT. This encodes CASKSIRETNEKLFF.